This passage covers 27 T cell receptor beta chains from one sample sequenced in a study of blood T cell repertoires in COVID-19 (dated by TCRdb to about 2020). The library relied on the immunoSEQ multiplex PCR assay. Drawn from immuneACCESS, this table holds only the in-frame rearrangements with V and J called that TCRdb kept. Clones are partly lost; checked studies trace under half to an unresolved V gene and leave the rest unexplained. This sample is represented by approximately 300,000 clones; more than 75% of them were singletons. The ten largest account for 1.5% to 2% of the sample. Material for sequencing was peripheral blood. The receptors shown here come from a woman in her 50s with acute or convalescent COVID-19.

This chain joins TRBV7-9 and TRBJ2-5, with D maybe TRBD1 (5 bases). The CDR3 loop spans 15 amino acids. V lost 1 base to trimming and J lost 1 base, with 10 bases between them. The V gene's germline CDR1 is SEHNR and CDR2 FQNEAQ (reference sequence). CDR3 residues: CASSLGIGVQETQYF. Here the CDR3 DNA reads TGTGCCAGCAGCTTAGGGATAGGGGTCCAAGAGACCCAGTACTTC.

The CDR3 protein is CASSQGLAAISSYEQYF. The DNA for the CDR3 is TGTGCCAGCAGTCAAGGACTAGCGGCAATCAGCTCCTACGAGCAGTACTTC. This sequence joins TRBV28 and TRBJ2-7; 10 nucleotides agree with TRBD2. CDR1 and CDR2 from the germline V gene are MDHEN and SYDVKM. CDR3 size: 17 residues. The ends lost 5 bases at V and 0 bases at J; junction bases unmatched: 10.

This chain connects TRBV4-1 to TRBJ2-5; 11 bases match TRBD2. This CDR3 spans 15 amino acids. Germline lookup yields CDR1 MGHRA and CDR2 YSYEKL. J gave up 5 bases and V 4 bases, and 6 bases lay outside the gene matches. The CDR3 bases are TGCGCCAGCAGCCTTAGCGGGAGGGCGGTCGAGACCCAGTACTTC. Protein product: CASSLSGRAVETQYF.

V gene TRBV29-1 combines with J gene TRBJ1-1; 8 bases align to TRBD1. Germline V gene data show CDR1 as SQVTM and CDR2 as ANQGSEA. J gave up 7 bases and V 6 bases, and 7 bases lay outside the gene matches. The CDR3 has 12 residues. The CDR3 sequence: CSVVPGQVEAFF. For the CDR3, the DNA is TGCAGCGTCGTCCCGGGACAGGTTGAAGCTTTCTTT.

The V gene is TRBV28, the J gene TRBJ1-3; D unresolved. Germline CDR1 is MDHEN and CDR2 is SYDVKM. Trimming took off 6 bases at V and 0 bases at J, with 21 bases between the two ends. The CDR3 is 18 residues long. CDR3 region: CASRSAYWATSSGNTIYF. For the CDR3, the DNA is TGTGCCAGCAGAAGTGCCTATTGGGCAACAAGCTCTGGAAACACCATATATTTT. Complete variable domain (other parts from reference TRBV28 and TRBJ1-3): DVKVTQSSRYLVKRTGEKVFLECVQDMDHENMFWYRQDPGLGLRLIYFSYDVKMKEKGDIPEGYSVSREKKERFSLILESASTNQTSMYLCASRSAYWATSSGNTIYFGEGSWLTVV.

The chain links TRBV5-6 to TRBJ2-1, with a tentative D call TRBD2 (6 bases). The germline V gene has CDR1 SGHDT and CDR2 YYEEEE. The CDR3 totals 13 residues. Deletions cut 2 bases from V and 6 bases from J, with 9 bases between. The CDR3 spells CASSLGRGNEQFF. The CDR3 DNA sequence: TGTGCCAGCAGCTTAGGGCGGGGCAATGAGCAGTTCTTC.

This CDR3 is CASSVAQGLGEQYF. As DNA, the CDR3 is TGTGCCAGCAGCGTAGCGCAGGGACTGGGCGAGCAGTACTTC. The rearrangement joins TRBV9 to TRBJ2-7; the D gene is possibly TRBD2 (6 bases). There are 14 residues in the CDR3. The germline gives CDR1 SGDLS, CDR2 YYNGEE. Between the trimmed V and J ends, which lost 0 bases and 6 bases, there was a span of 13 bases.

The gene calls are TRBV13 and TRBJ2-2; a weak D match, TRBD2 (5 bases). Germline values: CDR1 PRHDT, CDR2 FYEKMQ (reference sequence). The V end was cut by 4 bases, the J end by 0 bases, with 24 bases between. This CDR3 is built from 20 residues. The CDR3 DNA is TGTGCCAGCAGCTCACTACGGTATCGCAGGCCTAGCTCGAACACCGGGGAGCTGTTTTTT. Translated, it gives CASSSLRYRRPSSNTGELFF. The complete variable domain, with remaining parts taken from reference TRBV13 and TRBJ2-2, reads AAGVIQSPRHLIKEKRETATLKCYPIPRHDTVYWYQQGPGQDPQFLISFYEKMQSDKGSIPDRFSAQQFSDYHSELNMSSLELGDSALYFCASSSLRYRRPSSNTGELFFGEGSRLTVL.

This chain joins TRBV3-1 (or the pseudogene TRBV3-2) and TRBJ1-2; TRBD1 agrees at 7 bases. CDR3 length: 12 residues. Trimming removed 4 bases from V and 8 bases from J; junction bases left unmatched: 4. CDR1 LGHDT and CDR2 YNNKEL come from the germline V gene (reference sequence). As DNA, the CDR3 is TGTGCCAGCAGCCCGGGACAGCTCGGCTACACCTTC. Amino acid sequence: CASSPGQLGYTF.

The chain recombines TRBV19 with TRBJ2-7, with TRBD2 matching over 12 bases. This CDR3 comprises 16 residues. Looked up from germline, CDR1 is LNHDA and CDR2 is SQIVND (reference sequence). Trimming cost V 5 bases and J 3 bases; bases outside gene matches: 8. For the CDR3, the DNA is TGTGCCAGTAGTCCCCGACTAGCGGGAGAGATCTACGAGCAGTACTTC. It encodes CASSPRLAGEIYEQYF.

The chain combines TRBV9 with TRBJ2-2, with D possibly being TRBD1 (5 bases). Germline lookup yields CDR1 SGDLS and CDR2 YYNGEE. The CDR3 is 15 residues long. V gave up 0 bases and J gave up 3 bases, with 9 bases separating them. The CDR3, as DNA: TGTGCCAGCAGCGTAGAGGGCAGGGACACCGGGGAGCTGTTTTTT. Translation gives CASSVEGRDTGELFF.

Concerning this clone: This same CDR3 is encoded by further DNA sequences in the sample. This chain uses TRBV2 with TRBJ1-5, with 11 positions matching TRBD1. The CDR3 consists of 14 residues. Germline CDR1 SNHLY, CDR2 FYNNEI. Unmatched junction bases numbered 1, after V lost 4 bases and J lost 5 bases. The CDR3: CASSGTGGDQPQHF. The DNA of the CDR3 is TGTGCCAGCAGTGGGACAGGGGGCGATCAGCCCCAGCATTTT.

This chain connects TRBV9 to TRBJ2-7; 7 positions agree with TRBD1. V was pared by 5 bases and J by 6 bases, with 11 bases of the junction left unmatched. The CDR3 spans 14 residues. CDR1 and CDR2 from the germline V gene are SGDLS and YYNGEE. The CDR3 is CASSGADRAAEQYF. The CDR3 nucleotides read TGTGCCAGCAGTGGTGCAGACAGGGCAGCCGAGCAGTACTTC.

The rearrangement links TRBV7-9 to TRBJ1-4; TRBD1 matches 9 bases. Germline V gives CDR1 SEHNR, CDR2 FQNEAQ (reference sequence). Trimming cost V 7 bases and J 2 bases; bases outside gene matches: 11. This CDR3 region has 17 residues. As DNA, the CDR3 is TGTGCCAGCACCCAGGGATACAGGGGGCTTACTAATGAAAAACTGTTTTTT. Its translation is CASTQGYRGLTNEKLFF.

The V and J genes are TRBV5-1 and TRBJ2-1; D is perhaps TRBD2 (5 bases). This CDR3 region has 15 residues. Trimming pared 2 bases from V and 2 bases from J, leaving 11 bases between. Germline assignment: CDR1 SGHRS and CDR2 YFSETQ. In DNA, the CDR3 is TGCGCCAGCAGCTTAGAGACGGAGGCCTACAATGAGCAGTTCTTC. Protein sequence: CASSLETEAYNEQFF.

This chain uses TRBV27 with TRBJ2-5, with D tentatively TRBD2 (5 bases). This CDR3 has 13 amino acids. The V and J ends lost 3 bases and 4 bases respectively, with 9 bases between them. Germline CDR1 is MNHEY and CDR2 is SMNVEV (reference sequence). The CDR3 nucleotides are TGTGCCAGCAGTTTTAACCGGGGAGAGACCCAGTACTTC. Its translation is CASSFNRGETQYF.

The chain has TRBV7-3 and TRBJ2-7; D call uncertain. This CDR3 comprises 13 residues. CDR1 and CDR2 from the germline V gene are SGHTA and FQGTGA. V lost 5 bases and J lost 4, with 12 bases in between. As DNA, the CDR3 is TGTGCCAGCAGCATTGACACCCGTTACGAGCAGTACTTC. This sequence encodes CASSIDTRYEQYF.

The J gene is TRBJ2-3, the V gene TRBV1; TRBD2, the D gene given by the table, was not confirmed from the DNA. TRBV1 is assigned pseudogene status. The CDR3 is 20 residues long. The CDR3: CTSSQDPCDRLAGGGDTQYF. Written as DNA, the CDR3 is TGCACCAGCAGCCAAGACCCCTGCGATCGACTAGCAGGAGGAGGAGATACGCAGTATTTT.

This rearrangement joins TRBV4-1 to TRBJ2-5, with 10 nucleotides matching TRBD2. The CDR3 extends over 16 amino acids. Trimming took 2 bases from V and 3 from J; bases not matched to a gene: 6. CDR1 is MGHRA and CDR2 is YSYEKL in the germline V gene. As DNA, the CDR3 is TGCGCCAGCAGCCAACAAGCGGGAGGGATGGAAGAGACCCAGTACTTC. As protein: CASSQQAGGMEETQYF.

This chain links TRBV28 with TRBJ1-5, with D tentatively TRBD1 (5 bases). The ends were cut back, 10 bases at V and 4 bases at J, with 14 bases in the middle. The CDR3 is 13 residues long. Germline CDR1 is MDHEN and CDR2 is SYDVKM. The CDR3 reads CAIRGSGNQPQHF. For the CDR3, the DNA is TGTGCCATCCGGGGGAGTGGGAATCAGCCCCAGCATTTT.

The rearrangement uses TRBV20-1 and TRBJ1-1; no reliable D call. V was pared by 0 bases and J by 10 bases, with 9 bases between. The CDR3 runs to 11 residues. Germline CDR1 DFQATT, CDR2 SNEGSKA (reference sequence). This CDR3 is CSARDLGAAFF. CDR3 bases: TGCAGTGCTAGAGATCTGGGAGCAGCTTTCTTT.

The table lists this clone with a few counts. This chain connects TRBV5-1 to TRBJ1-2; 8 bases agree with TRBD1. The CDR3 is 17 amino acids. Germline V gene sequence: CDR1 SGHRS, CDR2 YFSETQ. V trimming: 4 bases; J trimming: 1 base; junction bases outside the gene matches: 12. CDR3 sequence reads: CASSAQTGAGLNYGYTF. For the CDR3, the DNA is TGCGCCAGCAGCGCCCAGACAGGGGCCGGGCTTAACTATGGCTACACCTTC. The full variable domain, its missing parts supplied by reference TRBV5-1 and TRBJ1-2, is KAGVTQTPRYLIKTRGQQVTLSCSPISGHRSVSWYQQTPGQGLQFLFEYFSETQRNKGNFPGRFSGRQFSNSRSEMNVSTLELGDSALYLCASSAQTGAGLNYGYTFGSGTRLTVV.

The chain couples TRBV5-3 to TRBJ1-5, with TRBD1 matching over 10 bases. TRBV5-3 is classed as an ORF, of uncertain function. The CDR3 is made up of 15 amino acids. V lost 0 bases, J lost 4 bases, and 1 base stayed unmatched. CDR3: CARSLGQGANQPQHF. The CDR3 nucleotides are TGTGCCAGAAGCTTGGGACAGGGGGCTAATCAGCCCCAGCATTTT.

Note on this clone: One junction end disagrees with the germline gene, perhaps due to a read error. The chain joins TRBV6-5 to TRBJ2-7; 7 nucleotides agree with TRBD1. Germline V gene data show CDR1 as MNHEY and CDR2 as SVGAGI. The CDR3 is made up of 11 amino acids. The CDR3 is CASRGTGTVNF. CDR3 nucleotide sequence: TGTGCCAGCAGGGGAACCGGGACAGTAAATTTC.

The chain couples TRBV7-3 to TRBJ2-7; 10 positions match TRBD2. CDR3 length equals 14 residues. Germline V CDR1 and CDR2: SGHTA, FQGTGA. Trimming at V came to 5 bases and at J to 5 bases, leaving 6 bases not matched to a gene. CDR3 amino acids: CASSPSGSRNEQYF. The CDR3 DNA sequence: TGTGCCAGCAGCCCTAGCGGGAGTAGGAACGAGCAGTACTTC.

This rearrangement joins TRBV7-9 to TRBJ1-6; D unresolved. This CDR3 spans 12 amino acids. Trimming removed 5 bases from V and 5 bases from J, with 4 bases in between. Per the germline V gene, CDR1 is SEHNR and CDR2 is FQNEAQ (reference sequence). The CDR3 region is CASSRDNSPLHF. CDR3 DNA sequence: TGTGCCAGCAGCCGCGATAATTCACCCCTCCACTTT.

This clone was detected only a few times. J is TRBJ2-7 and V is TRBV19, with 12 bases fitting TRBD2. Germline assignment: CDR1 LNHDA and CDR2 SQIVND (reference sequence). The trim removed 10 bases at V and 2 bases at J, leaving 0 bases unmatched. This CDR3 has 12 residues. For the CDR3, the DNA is TGTGCCACTAGCGGGAGGGCCTACGAGCAGTACTTC. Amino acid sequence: CATSGRAYEQYF.